The clone carrying this TCR beta chain has just a few counts. No antigen is known for it. Time point defined: newly diagnosed GD, antithyroid drugs for less than 3 months. PBMC-extracted RNA yielded the TCR library. Arm-PCR of CDR3 regions and iRepertoire HTBI primers were the basis on which TCR beta libraries were built. Each CDR3 protein gets one entry after TCRdb re-called the multiplex PCR reads with MiXCR. Among around 420,000 distinct CDR3 sequences listed, roughly 16% were seen once. The data originate from a study of regulatory T cells in long-lasting Graves disease. CDR1 is PRHDT, CDR2 FYEKMQ, per germline (reference sequence). This CDR3 has 14 amino acids. J was trimmed by 4 bases and V by 4 bases; bases with no gene match: 3. Whole-study findings and limits: Those with persistent disease had in common more public clonotypes (about 3,000) than new patients (approximately 890).

The receptor comes from a female donor with Graves disease. The sample here was peripheral blood mononuclear cells (PBMCs), taken at new diagnosis, from a patient treated with antithyroid drugs. The chain is built from TRBV13 and TRBJ2-3; 9 bases are shared with TRBD1. The CDR3 DNA is TGTGCCAGCAGCTCGGGACAGGGATCAGATACGCAGTATTTT. Translation: CASSSGQGSDTQYF.